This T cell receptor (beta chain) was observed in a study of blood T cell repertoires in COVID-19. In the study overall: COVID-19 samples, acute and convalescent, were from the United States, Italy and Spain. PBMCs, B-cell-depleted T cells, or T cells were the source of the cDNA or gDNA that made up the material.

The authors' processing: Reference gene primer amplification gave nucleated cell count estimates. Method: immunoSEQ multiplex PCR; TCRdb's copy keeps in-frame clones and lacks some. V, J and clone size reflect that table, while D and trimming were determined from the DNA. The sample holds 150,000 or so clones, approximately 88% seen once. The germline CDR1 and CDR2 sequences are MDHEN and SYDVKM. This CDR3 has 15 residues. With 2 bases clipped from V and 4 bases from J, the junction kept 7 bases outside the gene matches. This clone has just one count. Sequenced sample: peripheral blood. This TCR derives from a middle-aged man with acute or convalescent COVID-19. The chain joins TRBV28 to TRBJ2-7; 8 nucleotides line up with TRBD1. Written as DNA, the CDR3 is TGTGCCAGCAGTTTACAGACAGGGGAACGGTACGAGCAGTACTTC. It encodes CASSLQTGERYEQYF.